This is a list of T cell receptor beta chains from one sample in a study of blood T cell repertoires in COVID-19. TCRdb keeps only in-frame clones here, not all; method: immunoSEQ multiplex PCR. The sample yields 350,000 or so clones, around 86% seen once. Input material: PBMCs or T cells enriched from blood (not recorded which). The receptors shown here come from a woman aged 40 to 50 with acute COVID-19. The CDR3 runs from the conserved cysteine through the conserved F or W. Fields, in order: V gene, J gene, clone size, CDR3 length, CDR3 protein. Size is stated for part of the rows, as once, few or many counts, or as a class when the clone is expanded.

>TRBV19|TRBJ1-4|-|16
CASTAGQGFSTEKLFF
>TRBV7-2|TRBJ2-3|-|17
CASSLMGSAPNTDTQYF
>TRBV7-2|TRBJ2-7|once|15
CASSLYVGQGLEQYF
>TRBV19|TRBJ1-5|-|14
CASSISQGYQPQHF
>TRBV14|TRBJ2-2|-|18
CASSLRDSLRWHTGELFF
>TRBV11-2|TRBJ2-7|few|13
CASRGQGAYEQYF
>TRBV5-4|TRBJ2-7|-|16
CASSHSSGLASYEQYF
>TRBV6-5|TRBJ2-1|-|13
CASRGGQFNEQFF
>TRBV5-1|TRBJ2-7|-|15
CASSVPTGAPYEQYF
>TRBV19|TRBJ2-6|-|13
CASSISGFNVLTF
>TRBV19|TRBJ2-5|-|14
CASSPGGLAVPQYF
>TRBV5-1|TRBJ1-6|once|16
CASSPLTGAANSPLHF
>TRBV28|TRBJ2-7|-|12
CASSAGYGQQYF
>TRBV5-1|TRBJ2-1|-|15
CASSLEPHRGNEQFF
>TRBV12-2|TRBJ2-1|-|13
CASRCSSGNEQFF
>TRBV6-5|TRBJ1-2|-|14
CASTARTGAYGYTF
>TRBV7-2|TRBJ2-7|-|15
CASSLSFAVPYEQYF
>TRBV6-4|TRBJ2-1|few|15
CASSEASGSMREQFF
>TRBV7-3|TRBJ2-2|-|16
CASSSTPDSLTGELFF
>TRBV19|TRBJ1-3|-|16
CASSMWSRSSGNTIYF
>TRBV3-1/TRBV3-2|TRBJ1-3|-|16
CASSKVSRGGSNTIYF
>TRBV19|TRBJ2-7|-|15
CASSITGGYAYEQYF
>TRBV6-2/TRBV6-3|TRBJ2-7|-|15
CASSELQGPTYEQYF
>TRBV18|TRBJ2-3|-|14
CASSPGGHTDTQYF
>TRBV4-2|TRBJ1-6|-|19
CASSQDPLGQTSSNSPLHF
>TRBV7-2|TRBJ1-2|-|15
CASSLRQGAPHGYTF
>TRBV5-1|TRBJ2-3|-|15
CASSLTGSSTDTQYF
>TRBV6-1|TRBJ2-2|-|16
CASSGYGTGNTGELFF
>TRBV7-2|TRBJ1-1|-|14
CASRQGAFGTEAFF